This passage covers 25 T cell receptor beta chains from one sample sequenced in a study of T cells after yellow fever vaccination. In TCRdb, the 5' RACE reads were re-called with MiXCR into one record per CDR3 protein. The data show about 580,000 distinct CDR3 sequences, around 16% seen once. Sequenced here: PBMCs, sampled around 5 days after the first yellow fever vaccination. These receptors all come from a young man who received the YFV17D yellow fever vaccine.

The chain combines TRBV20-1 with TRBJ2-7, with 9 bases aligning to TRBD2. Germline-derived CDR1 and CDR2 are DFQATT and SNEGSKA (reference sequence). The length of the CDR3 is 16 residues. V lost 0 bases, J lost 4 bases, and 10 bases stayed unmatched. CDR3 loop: CSARDRGGTSLYEQYF. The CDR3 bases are TGCAGTGCTAGAGATAGGGGGGGGACTAGCTTATACGAGCAGTACTTC.

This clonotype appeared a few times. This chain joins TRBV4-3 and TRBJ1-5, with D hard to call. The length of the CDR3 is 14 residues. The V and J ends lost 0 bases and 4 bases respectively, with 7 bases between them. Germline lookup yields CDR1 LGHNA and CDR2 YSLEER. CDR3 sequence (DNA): TGCGCCAGCAGCCAAGAACGGTCAAATCAGCCCCAGCATTTT. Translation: CASSQERSNQPQHF.

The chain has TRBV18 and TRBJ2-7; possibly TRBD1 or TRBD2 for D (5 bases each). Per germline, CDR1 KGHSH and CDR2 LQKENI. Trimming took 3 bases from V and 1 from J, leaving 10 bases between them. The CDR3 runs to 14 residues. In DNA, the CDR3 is TGTGCCAGCTCACCGGGGACCTTTTCCTACGAGCAGTACGTC. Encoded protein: CASSPGTFSYEQYV.

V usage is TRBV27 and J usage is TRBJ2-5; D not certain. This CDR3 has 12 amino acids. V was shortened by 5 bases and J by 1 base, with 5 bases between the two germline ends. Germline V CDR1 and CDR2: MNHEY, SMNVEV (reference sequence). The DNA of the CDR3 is TGTGCCAGCAGTCGTTTCCAAGAGACCCAGTACTTC. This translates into CASSRFQETQYF.

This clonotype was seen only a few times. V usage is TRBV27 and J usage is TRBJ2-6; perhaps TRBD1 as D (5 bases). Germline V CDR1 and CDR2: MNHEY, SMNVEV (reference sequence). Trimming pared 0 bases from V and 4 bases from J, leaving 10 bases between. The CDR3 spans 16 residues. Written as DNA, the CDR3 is TGTGCCAGCAGTTTATCGGCAGGGTCGGGGGCCAACGTCCTGACTTTC. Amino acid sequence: CASSLSAGSGANVLTF.

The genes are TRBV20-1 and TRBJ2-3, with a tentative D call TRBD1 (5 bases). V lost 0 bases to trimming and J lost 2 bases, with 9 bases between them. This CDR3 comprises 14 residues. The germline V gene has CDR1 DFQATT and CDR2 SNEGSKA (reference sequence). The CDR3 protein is CSAREGQYTDTQYF. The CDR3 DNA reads TGCAGTGCTAGAGAGGGGCAGTACACAGATACGCAGTATTTT.

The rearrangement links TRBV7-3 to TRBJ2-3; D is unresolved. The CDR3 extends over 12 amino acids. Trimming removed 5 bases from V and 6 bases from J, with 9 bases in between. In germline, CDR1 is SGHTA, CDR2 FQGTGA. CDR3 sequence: CASSAAEDTQYF. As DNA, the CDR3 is TGTGCCAGCAGCGCAGCAGAGGATACGCAGTATTTT.

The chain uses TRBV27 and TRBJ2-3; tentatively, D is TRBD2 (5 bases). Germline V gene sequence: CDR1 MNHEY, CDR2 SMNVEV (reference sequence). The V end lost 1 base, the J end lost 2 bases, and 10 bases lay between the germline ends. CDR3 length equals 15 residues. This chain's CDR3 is CASSLFGVYTDTQYF. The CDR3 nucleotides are TGTGCCAGCAGTTTATTCGGGGTGTACACAGATACGCAGTATTTT.

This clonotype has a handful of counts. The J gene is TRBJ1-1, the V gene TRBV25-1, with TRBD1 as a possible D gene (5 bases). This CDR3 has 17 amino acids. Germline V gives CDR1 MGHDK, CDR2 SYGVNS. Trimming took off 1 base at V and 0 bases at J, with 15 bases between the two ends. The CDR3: CASSESGGNRVNTEAFF. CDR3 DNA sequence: TGTGCCAGCAGTGAATCGGGGGGAAACCGTGTGAACACTGAAGCTTTCTTT.

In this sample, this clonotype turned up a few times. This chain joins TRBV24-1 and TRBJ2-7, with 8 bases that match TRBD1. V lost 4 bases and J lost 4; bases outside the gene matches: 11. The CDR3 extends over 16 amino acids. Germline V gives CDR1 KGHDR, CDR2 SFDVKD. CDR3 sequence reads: CATSDPGQVVKYEQYV. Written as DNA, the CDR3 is TGTGCCACCAGTGACCCGGGACAGGTGGTTAAGTACGAGCAGTACGTC.

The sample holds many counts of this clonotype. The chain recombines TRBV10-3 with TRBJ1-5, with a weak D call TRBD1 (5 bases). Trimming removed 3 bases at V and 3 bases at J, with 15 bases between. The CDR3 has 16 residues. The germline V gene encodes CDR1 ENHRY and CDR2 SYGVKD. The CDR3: CAISEVRGGPNQPQHF. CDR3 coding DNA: TGTGCCATCAGTGAAGTTCGGGGGGGTCCCAATCAGCCCCAGCATTTT.

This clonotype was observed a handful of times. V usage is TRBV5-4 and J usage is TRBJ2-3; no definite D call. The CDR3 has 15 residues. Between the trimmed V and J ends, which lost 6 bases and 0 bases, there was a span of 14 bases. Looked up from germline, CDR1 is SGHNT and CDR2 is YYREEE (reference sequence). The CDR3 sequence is CASKPGGHSTDTQYF. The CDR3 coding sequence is TGTGCCAGCAAACCCGGTGGGCATAGCACAGATACGCAGTATTTT. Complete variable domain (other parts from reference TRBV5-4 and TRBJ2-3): ETGVTQSPTHLIKTRGQQVTLRCSSQSGHNTVSWYQQALGQGPQFIFQYYREEENGRGNFPPRFSGLQFPNYSSELNVNALELDDSALYLCASKPGGHSTDTQYFGPGTRLTVL.

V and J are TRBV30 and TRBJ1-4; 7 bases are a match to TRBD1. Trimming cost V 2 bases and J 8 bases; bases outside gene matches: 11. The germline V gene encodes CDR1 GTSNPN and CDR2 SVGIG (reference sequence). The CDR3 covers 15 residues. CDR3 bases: TGTGCCTGGAGTTGGGGACAGCCGATTGGGGAAAAACTGTTTTTT. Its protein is CAWSWGQPIGEKLFF.

The CDR3 spells CASSGQKNIQYF. CDR3 bases: TGTGCCAGCAGTGGACAGAAAAACATTCAGTACTTC. The chain carries TRBV5-5 and TRBJ2-4, with D perhaps TRBD1 (6 bases). With 5 bases removed from V and 4 bases from J, the gap between germline ends came to 7 bases. Germline V lookup: CDR1 SGHKS, CDR2 YYEKEE (reference sequence). This CDR3 region has 12 residues.

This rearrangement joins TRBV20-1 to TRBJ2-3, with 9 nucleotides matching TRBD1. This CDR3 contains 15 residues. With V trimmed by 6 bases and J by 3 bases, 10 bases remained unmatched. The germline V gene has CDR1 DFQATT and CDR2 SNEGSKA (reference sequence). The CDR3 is CSAVSTGGSTDTQYF. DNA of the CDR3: TGCAGTGCAGTAAGCACAGGGGGCTCAACAGATACGCAGTATTTT.

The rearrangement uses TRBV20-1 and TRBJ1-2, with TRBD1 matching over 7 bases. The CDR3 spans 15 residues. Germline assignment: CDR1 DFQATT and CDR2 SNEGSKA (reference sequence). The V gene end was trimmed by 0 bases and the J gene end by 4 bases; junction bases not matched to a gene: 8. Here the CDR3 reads CSARDSRTGPYGYTF. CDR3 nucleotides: TGCAGTGCTAGAGACTCACGGACAGGCCCCTATGGCTACACCTTC.

Written as DNA, the CDR3 is TGTGCCAGCAGCCTCTGGACAGGGCTAACGCAGTATTTT. It is translated as CASSLWTGLTQYF. This chain links TRBV7-6 with TRBJ2-3; 8 nucleotides agree with TRBD1. CDR3 length: 13 residues. Per germline, CDR1 SGHVS and CDR2 FNYEAQ. With 5 bases clipped from V and 9 bases from J, the junction kept 7 bases outside the gene matches.

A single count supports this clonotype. The CDR3 sequence: CASSPITGVPTQYF. The CDR3 DNA reads TGTGCCAGCAGCCCTATTACGGGGGTACCTACGCAGTATTTT. V is TRBV3-1 and J is TRBJ2-3; D perhaps matches TRBD2 (6 bases). V was shortened by 4 bases and J by 8 bases, with 16 bases between the two germline ends. CDR1 is LGHDT, CDR2 YNNKEL, per germline (reference sequence). This CDR3 comprises 14 residues.

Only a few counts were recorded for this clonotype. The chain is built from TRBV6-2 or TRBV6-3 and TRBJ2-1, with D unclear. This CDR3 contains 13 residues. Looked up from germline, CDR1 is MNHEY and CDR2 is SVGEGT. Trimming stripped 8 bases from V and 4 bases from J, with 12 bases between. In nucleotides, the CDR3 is TGTGCCAGCGGAGCATACACTTACAATGAGCAGTTCTTC. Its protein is CASGAYTYNEQFF.

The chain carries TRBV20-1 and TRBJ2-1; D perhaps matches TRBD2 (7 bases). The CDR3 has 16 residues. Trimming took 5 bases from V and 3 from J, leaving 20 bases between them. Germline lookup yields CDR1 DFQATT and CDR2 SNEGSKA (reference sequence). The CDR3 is CSALPRRGGDYNEQFF. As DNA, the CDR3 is TGCAGTGCTTTACCCCGCCGCGGGGGCGACTACAATGAGCAGTTCTTC.

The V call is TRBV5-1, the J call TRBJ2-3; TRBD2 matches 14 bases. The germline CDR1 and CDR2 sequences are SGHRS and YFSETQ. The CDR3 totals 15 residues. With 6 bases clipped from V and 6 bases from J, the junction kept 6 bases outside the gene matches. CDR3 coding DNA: TGCGCCAGCACGGGACTAGCGGGGGCATCGGATACGCAGTATTTT. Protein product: CASTGLAGASDTQYF.

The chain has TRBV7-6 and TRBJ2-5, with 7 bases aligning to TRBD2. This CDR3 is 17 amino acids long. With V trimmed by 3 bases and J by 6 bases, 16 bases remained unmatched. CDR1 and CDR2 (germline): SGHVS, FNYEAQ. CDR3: CASSFSPSGGIRQTQYF. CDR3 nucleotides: TGTGCCAGCAGCTTCTCCCCTTCGGGGGGAATAAGGCAGACCCAGTACTTC.

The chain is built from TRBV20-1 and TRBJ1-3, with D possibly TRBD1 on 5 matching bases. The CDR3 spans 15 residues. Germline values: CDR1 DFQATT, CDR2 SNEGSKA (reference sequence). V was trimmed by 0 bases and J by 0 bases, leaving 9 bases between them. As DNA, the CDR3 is TGCAGTGCTAGAGATGCGACAGTCTCTGGAAACACCATATATTTT. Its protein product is CSARDATVSGNTIYF.

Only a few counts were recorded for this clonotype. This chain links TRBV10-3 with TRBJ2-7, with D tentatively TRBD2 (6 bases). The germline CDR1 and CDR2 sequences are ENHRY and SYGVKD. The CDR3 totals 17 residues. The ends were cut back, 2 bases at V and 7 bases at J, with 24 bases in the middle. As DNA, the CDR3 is TGTGCCATCAGTGAGCCGAAGTCCGGGACTGCCTTAGGAGAGCAGTACGTC. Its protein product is CAISEPKSGTALGEQYV.

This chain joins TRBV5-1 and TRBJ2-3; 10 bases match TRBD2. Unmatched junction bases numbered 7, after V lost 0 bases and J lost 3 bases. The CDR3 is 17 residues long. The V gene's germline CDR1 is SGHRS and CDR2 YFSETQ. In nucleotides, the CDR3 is TGCGCCAGCAGCTTGGCCAGAGCGGGGGGGCTAACAGATACGCAGTATTTT. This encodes CASSLARAGGLTDTQYF.